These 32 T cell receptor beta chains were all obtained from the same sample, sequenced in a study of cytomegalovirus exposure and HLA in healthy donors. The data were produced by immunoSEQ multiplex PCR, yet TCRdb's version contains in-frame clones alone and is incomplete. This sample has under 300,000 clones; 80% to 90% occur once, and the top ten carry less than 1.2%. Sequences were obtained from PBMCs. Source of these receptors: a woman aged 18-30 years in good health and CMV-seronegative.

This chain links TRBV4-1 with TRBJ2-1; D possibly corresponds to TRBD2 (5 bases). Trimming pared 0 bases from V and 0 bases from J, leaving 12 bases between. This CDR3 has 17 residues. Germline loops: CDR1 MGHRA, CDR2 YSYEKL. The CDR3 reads CASSQDPPGSSYNEQFF. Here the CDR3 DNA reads TGCGCCAGCAGCCAAGATCCCCCGGGGAGCTCCTACAATGAGCAGTTCTTC.

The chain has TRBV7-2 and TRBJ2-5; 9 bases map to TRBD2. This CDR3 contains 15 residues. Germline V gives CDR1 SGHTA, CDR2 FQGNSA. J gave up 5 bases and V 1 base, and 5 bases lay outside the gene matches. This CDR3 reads CASSLGGAGGETQYF. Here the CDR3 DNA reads TGTGCCAGCAGCTTAGGAGGGGCGGGAGGGGAGACCCAGTACTTC.

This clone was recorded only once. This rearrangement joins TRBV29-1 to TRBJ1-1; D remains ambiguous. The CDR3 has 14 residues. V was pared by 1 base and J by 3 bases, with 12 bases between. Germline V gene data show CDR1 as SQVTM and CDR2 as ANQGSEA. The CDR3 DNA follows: TGCAGCGTTGAAGTTTCGGGCGGGTACACTGAAGCTTTCTTT. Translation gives CSVEVSGGYTEAFF.

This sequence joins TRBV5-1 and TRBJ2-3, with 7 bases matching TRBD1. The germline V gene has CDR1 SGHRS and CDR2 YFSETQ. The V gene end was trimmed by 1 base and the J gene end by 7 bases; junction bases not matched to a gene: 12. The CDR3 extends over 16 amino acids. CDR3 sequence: CASSLIRGQVAYTQYF. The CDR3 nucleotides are TGCGCCAGCAGCTTGATCCGCGGACAGGTCGCTTATACGCAGTATTTT.

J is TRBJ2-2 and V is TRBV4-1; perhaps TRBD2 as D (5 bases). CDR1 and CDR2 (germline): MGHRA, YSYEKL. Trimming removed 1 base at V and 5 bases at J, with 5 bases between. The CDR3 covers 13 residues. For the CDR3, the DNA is TGCGCCAGCAGCCAAGCGGGGACCGGGGAGCTGTTTTTT. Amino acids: CASSQAGTGELFF.

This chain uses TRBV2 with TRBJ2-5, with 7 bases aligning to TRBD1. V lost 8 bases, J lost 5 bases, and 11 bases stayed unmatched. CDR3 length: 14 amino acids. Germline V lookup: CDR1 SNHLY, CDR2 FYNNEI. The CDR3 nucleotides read TGTGCCAGCCGACAGGGTTCGAATTCGGAGACCCAGTACTTC. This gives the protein CASRQGSNSETQYF.

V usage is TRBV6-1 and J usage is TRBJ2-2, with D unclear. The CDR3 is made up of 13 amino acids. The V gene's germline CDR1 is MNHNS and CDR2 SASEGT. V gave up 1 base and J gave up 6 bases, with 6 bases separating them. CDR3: CASSEEIAGELFF. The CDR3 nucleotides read TGTGCCAGCAGTGAAGAAATAGCCGGGGAGCTGTTTTTT.

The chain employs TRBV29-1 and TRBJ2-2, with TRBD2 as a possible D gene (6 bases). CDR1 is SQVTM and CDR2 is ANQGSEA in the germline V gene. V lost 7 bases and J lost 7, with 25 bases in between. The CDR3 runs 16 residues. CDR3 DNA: TGCAGCGGGACCGCGGGAACCGAGGGACCCCGCGGGGAGCTGTTTTTT. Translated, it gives CSGTAGTEGPRGELFF.

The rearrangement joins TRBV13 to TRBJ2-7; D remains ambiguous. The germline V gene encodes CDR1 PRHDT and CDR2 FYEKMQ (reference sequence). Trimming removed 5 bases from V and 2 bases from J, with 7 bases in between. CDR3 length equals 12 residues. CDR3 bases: TGTGCCAGCAGCCCAGCGACCTACGAGCAGTACTTC. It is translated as CASSPATYEQYF.

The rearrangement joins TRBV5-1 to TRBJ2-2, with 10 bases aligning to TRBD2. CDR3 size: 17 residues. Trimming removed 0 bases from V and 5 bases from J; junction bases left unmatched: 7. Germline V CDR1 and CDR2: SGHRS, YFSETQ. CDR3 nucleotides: TGCGCCAGCAGCTTGGGAGGGACTAGCGTAACAACCGGGGAGCTGTTTTTT. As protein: CASSLGGTSVTTGELFF.

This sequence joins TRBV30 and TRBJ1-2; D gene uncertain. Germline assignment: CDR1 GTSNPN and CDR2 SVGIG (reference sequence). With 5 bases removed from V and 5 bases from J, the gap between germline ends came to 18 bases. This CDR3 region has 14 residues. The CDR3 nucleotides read TGTGCCTGGGGTTGGGGTGGGAGCCATTATGGCTACACCTTC. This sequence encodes CAWGWGGSHYGYTF.

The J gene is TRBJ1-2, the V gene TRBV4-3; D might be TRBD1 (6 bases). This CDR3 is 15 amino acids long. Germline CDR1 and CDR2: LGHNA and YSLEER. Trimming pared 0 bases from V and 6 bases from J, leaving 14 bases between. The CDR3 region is CASSQDSGTRDGYTF. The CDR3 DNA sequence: TGCGCCAGCAGCCAAGATTCAGGGACACGGGATGGCTACACCTTC.

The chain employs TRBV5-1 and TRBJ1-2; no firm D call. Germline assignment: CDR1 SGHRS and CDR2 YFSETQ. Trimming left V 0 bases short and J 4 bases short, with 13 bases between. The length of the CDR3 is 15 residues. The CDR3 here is CASSLDRGFIYGYTF. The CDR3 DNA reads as TGCGCCAGCAGCTTGGATCGGGGTTTCATCTATGGCTACACCTTC.

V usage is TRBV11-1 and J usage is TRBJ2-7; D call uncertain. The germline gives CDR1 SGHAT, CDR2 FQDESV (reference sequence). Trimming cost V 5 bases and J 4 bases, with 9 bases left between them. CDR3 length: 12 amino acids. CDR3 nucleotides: TGTGCCAGCAGCCCGGTCGGGTACGAGCAGTACTTC. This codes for CASSPVGYEQYF.

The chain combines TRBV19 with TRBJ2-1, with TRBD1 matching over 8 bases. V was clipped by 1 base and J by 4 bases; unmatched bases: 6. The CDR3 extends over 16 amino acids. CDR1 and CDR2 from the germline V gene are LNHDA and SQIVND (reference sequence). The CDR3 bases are TGTGCCAGTAGTATAGGACGGGACAGGCGTTACAATGAGCAGTTCTTC. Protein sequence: CASSIGRDRRYNEQFF.

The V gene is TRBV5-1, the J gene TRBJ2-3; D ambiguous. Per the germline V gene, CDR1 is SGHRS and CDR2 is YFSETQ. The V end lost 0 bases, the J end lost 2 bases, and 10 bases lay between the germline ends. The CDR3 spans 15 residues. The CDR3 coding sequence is TGCGCCAGCAGCTTGGTCCACCCACACACAGATACGCAGTATTTT. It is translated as CASSLVHPHTDTQYF.

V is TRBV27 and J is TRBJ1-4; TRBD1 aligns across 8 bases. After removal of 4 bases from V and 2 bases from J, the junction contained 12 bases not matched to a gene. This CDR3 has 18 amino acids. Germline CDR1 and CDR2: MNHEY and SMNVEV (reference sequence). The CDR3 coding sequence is TGTGCCAGCAGTTATATTTCGGGCAGGGGGCCCACTAATGAAAAACTGTTTTTT. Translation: CASSYISGRGPTNEKLFF. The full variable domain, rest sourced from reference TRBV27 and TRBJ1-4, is EAQVTQNPRYLITVTGKKLTVTCSQNMNHEYMSWYRQDPGLGLRQIYYSMNVEVTDKGDVPEGYKVSRKEKRNFPLILESPSPNQTSLYFCASSYISGRGPTNEKLFFGSGTQLSVL.

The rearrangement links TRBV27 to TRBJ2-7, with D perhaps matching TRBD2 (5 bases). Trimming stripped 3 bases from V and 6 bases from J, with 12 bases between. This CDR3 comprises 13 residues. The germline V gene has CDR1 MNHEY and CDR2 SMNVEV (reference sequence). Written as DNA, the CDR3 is TGTGCCAGCAGTTTGGTGGGCGGGCGCGAGCAGTACTTC. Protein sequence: CASSLVGGREQYF.

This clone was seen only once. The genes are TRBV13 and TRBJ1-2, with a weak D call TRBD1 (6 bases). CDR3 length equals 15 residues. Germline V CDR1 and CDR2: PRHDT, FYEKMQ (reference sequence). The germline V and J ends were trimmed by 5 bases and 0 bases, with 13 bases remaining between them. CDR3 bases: TGTGCCAGCAGCGAAGGGACACTTACTAACTATGGCTACACCTTC. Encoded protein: CASSEGTLTNYGYTF.

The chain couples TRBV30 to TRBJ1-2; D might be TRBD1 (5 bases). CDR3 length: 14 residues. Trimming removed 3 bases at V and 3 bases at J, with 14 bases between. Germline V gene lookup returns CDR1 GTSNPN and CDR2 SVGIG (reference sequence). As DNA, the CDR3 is TGTGCCTGGAGACCTGGACACCTGTACTATGGCTACACCTTC. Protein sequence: CAWRPGHLYYGYTF.

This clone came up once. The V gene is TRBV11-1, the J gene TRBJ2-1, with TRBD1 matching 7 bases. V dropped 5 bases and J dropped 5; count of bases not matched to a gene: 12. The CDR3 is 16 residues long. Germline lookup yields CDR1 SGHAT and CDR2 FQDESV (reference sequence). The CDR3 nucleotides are TGTGCCAGCAGCCATATGACAGGGATACGTAACAATGAGCAGTTCTTC. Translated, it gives CASSHMTGIRNNEQFF.

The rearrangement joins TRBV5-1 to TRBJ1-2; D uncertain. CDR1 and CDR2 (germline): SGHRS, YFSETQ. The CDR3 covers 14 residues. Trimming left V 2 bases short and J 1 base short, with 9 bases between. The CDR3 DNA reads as TGCGCCAGCAGCTTCAAACAGTTTAACTATGGCTACACCTTC. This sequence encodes CASSFKQFNYGYTF.

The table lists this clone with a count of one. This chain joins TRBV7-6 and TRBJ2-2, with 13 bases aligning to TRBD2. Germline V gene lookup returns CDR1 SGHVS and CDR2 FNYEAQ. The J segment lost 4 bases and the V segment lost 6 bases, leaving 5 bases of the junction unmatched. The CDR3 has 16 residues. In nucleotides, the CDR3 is TGTGCCAGCAGTTTACTAGCGGGGGGGCCCACCGGGGAGCTGTTTTTT. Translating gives CASSLLAGGPTGELFF.

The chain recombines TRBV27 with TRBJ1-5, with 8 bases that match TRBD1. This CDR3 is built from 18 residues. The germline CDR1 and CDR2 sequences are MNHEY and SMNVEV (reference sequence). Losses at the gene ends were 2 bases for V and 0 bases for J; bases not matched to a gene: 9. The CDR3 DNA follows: TGTGCCAGCAGTTTAACCCACGACAGGGGATATAGCAATCAGCCCCAGCATTTT. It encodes CASSLTHDRGYSNQPQHF.

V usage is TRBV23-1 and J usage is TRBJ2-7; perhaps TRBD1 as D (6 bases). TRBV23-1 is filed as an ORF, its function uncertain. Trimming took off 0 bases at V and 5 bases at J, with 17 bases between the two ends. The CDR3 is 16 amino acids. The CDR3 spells CASSQSAWGHSDEQYF. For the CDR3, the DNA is TGCGCCAGCAGTCAATCCGCGTGGGGACATTCGGACGAGCAGTACTTC.

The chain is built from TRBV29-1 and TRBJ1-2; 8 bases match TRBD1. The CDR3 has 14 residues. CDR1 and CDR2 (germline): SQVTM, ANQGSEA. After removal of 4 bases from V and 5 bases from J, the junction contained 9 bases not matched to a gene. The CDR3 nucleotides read TGCAGCGTTGGACAGGGGACTTCGAGGTATGGCTACACCTTC. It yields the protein CSVGQGTSRYGYTF.

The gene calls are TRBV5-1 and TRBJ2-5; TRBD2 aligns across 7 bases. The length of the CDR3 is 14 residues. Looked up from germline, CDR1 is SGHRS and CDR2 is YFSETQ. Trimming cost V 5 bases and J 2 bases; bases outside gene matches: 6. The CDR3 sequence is CASSSGLIQETQYF. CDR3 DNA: TGCGCCAGCAGTTCGGGACTAATACAAGAGACCCAGTACTTC.

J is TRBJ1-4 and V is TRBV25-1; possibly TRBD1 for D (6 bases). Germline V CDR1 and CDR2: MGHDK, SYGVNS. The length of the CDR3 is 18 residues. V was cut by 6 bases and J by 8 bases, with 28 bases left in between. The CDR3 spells CASSLHGAGASLREKLFF. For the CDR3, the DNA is TGTGCCAGCAGCCTTCACGGCGCGGGGGCATCTCTGAGGGAAAAACTGTTTTTT.

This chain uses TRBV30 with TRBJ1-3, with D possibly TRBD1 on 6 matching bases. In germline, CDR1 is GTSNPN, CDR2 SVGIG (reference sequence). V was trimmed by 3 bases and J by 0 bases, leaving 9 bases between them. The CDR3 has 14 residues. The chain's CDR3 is CAWRATGSGNTIYF. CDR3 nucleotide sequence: TGTGCCTGGAGGGCGACAGGCTCTGGAAACACCATATATTTT.

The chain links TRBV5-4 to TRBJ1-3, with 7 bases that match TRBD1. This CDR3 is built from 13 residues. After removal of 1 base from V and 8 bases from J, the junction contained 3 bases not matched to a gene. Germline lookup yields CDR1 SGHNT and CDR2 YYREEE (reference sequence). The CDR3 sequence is CASSLQGEDTIYF. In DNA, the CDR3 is TGTGCCAGCAGCTTGCAGGGGGAGGACACCATATATTTT.

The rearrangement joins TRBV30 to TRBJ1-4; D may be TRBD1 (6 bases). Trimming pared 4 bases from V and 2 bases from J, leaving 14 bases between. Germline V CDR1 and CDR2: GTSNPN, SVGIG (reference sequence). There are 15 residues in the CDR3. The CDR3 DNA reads TGTGCCTGGACTTTCTCGGGGGGCACTAATGAAAAACTGTTTTTT. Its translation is CAWTFSGGTNEKLFF. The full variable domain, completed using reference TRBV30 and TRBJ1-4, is SQTIHQWPATLVQPVGSPLSLECTVEGTSNPNLYWYRQAAGRGLQLLFYSVGIGQISSEVPQNLSASRPQDRQFILSSKKLLLSDSGFYLCAWTFSGGTNEKLFFGSGTQLSVL.

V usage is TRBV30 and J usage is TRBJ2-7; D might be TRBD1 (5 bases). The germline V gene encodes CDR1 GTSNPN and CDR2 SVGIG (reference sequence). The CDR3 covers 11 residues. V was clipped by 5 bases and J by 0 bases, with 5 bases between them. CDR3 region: CAWDSSYEQYF. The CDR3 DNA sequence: TGTGCCTGGGACAGCTCCTACGAGCAGTACTTC.